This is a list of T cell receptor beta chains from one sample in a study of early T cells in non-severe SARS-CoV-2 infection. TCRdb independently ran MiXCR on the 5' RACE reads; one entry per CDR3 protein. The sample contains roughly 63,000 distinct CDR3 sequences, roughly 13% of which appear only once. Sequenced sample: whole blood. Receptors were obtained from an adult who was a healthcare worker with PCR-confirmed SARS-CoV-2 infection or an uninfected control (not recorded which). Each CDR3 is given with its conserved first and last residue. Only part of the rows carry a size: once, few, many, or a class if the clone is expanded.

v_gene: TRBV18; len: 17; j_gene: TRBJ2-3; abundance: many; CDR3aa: CASSPRTGRRSTDTQYF
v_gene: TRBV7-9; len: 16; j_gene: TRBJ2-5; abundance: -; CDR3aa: CASSFPLSALQETQYF
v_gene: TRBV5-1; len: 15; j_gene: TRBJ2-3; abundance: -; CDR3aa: CASSLDRGSTDTQYF
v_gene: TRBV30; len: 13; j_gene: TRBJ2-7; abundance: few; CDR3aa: CAWSTGQGGEQYF
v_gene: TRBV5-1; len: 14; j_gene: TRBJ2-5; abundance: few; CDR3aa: CASSPGGAQETQYF
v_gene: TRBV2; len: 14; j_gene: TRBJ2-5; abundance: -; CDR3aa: CASTPTSSLIAQYF
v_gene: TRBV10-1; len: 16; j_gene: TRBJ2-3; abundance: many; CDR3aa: CASSESTGKGSDTQYF
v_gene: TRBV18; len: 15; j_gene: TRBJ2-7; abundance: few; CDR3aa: CASSPDRGRAYEQYF
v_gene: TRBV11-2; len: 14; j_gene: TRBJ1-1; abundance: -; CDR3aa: CASSFTGINTEAFF
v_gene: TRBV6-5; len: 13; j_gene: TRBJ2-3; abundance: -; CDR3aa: CASSETGRDTQYF